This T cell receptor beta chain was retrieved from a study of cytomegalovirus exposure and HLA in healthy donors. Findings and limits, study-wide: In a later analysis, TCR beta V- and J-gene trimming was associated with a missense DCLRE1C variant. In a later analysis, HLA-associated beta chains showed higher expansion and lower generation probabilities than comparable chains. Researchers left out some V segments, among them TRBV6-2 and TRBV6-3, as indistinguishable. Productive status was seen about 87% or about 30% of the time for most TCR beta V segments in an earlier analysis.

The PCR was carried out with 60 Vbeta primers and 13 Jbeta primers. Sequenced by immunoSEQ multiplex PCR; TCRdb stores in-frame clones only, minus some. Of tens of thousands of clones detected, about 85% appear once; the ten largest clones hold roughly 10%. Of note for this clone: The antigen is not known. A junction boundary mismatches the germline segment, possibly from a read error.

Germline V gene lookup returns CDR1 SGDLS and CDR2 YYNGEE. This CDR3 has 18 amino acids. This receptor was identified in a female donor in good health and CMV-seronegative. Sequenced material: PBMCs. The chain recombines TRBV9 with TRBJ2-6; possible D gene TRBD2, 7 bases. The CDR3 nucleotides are TGTGCCAAACGGGGGGCCGGGACACTAAACTCTGGGGCCAACGGCCTGACTTTC. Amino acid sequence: CAKRGAGTLNSGANGLTF.